This T cell receptor (beta chain) was identified during a study of stem cell transplantation in POMP-related autoinflammatory disease. Study in general: The study hypothesized thymoproteasome defects skew the TRB repertoire via impaired CD8+ selection.

Profiling relied on immunoSEQ multiplex PCR, and the TCRdb table lists in-frame clones only, not all of them. This sample has about 26,000 clones; 75% to 90% occur once, and the top ten carry around 2.4%. CDR1 is SGHAT, CDR2 FQNNGV, per germline. V was pared by 3 bases and J by 1 base, with 7 bases between. The CDR3 loop spans 13 amino acids. This TCR came from a human donor with POMP-related autoinflammation and immune dysregulation (PRAID). The chain has TRBV11-2 and TRBJ2-7, with D unresolved. The source material was CD4+ T cells from PBMCs, sampled before stem cell transplantation. CDR3: CASSLFNSYEQYF. The CDR3 DNA is TGTGCCAGCAGCTTGTTCAATTCCTACGAGCAGTACTTC.